These T cell receptor beta chains were read from a single sample in a study of T cells in localized non-small cell lung cancer. Produced via immunoSEQ multiplex PCR; TCRdb's table is partial and in-frame only. The sample lists approximately 64,000 clones, roughly 88% seen once, with about 2% in the top ten. Sequencing used peripheral blood, obtained before any cancer treatment. The receptors stem from a woman aged 40-70 years with stage I lung adenocarcinoma. Both conserved end residues are part of each CDR3. The D gene is left open where the match is weak. Clone size appears in some rows only: once, few, many, or a class for an expanded clone.

. TRBJ2-2 TRBD1 TRBV30 TGTGCCTGGAGCCGGACAGGGGGAACCGGGGAGCTGTTTTTT CAWSRTGGTGELFF
. TRBJ2-7 . TRBV19 TGTGCCAGTAGTCCCCAGGGATTGGGGGAGCAGTACTTC CASSPQGLGEQYF
once TRBJ2-2 . TRBV5-1 TGCGCCAGCAGCTCGGGCCTAGGAGAAACCGGGGAGCTGTTTTTT CASSSGLGETGELFF
. TRBJ2-1 . TRBV10-3 TGTGCCATCAGTGATATGACAGGTTTTGCCTACAATGAGCAGTTCTTC CAISDMTGFAYNEQFF
. TRBJ2-2 . TRBV5-1 TGCGCCAGCAGCGAAGCCCCAGCGAACACCGGGGAGCTGTTTTTT CASSEAPANTGELFF
. TRBJ2-7 . TRBV11-2 TGTGCCAGCAGCTTAGATCAGAACTCCTACGAGCAGTACTTC CASSLDQNSYEQYF
. TRBJ1-2 . TRBV7-8 TGTGCCAGCAGCCTCCAGGGGTACTATGGCTACACCTTC CASSLQGYYGYTF
. TRBJ2-3 . TRBV9 TGTGCCAGCAGCGTAGAAGGGACGGGCACAGATACGCAGTATTTT CASSVEGTGTDTQYF
. TRBJ2-7 . TRBV5-6 TGTGCCAGCAGCTTCGGACAGCTCTACGAGCAGTACTTC CASSFGQLYEQYF
. TRBJ2-2 TRBD1 TRBV6-1 TGTGCCAGCAGGACGGACAGGCGGAACACCGGGGAGCTGTTTTTT CASRTDRRNTGELFF
. TRBJ1-2 . TRBV10-1 TGCGCCAGCAGTGAGTCAGGGTCTTATGGCTACACCTTC CASSESGSYGYTF
. TRBJ1-5 . TRBV15 TGTGCCACCAGCAGAGAGAGCGGTGAAGGGAGGAATCAGCCCCAGCATTTT CATSRESGEGRNQPQHF
once TRBJ2-2 . TRBV6-1 TGTGCCAGCACGGAGTTCACCGGGGAGCTGTTTTTT CASTEFTGELFF
. TRBJ2-7 TRBD2 TRBV5-4 TGTGCCAGCAGCTTCTCACTAGCGGGAGGACCGTACGAGCAGTACTTC CASSFSLAGGPYEQYF
. TRBJ2-3 . TRBV5-1 TGCGCCAGCAGCCGATCCTTGGTGGATACGCAGTATTTT CASSRSLVDTQYF
. TRBJ2-7 . TRBV11-3 TGTGCCAGCAGCTTAGGGGGAAGTCCCCACGAGCAGTACTTC CASSLGGSPHEQYF
. TRBJ2-5 TRBD2 TRBV7-6 TGTGCCAGCAGCTTAGGAGGGACTACGGAGACCCAGTACTTC CASSLGGTTETQYF
. TRBJ1-2 . TRBV4-2 TGTGCCAGCAGCCTCGAGGACAGTTCAGGCACCTATGGCTACACCTTC CASSLEDSSGTYGYTF
. TRBJ2-2 . TRBV2 TGTGCCAGCAGCCGTCCGGGGGTAGAAAGGTCCTCAACCGGGGAGCTGTTTTTT CASSRPGVERSSTGELFF
few TRBJ2-7 . TRBV28 TGTGCCAGCAGTTTCCACACCTCCTACGAGCAGTACTTC CASSFHTSYEQYF
few TRBJ2-2 TRBD2 TRBV5-1 TGCGCCAGCAGCTCTGGACTAGCGGGGACCCCAACCGGGGAGCTGTTTTTT CASSSGLAGTPTGELFF
. TRBJ2-6 TRBD1 TRBV10-3 TGTGCCATCAGTGGGCCGGGACAGATCTCTGGGGCCAACGTCCTGACTTTC CAISGPGQISGANVLTF
few TRBJ1-2 TRBD1 TRBV28 TGTGCCAGCAGTACCGGACAGGGGGCTTTTTTCGGGGGCTACACCTTC CASSTGQGAFFGGYTF
. TRBJ1-1 . TRBV9 TGTGCCAGCAGCCCCTCCCACTCGAACACTGAAGCTTTCTTT CASSPSHSNTEAFF
once TRBJ2-6 . TRBV6-4 TGTGCCAGCAGTGACTCGAGTCGGCCGATCTCTGGGGCCAACGTCCTGACTTTC CASSDSSRPISGANVLTF
. TRBJ2-5 TRBD1 TRBV5-4 TGTGCCAGCAGCTTGGTTGACAGGGAGCAAGAGACCCAGTACTTC CASSLVDREQETQYF
. TRBJ1-6 . TRBV7-2 TGTGCCAGCAGCTTGGGTAGAATAAATTCACCCCTCCACTTT CASSLGRINSPLHF
once TRBJ1-1 . TRBV19 TGTGCCAGTAGTATAGGATGGGGGCTTATGAACACTGAAGCTTTCTTT CASSIGWGLMNTEAFF
. TRBJ2-4 TRBD2 TRBV4-2 TGTGCCAGCAGCCAAGAACTAGCGGGGAACATTCAGTACTTC CASSQELAGNIQYF
. TRBJ1-3 . TRBV6-6 TGTGCCAGCAGCTACGGTCAGACCGGAAACACCATATATTTT CASSYGQTGNTIYF
. TRBJ1-1 . TRBV19 TGTGCCAGTAGTATTCGGGGAGGAGGTACTGAAGCTTTCTTT CASSIRGGGTEAFF
. TRBJ2-3 TRBD1 TRBV7-6 TGTGCCAGCAGCTTAGCGACAGGGATAAGCACAGATACGCAGTATTTT CASSLATGISTDTQYF
. TRBJ2-7 TRBD2 TRBV9 TGTGCCAGCAGCCCTTTGACTAGCGGGTACGAGCAGTACTTC CASSPLTSGYEQYF
. TRBJ1-2 . TRBV7-3 TGTGCCAGCAGCGGAACCGGTTCAGGGGATTCTAAAAACTATGGCTACACCTTC CASSGTGSGDSKNYGYTF
. TRBJ1-1 . TRBV9 TGTGCCAGCAGCGGAATATCAGGTTACACTGAAGCTTTCTTT CASSGISGYTEAFF
. TRBJ2-5 TRBD1 TRBV27 TGTGCCAGCAGTTTAGCCACCCCGGGACAGGGGTGGGGAGAGACCCAGTACTTC CASSLATPGQGWGETQYF
. TRBJ2-3 . TRBV5-1 TGCGCCAGCAGCTCCCGGACCCTTCCGGATACGCAGTATTTT CASSSRTLPDTQYF
. TRBJ2-2 TRBD1 TRBV27 TGTGCCAGCAGCCGGGACAGTCCCGAGGGCACCGGGGAGCTGTTTTTT CASSRDSPEGTGELFF
few TRBJ1-1 . TRBV7-9 TGTGCCAGCAGCTTAGCTCTTTCGGGGGTACCTTTCTTT CASSLALSGVPFF
. TRBJ1-2 . TRBV19 TGTGCCAGTCTTGCCGGGACAAGCCCGTACGATGGCTACACCTTC CASLAGTSPYDGYTF
. TRBJ1-2 . TRBV5-4 TGTGCCAGCAGCGACAGAGCTAACTATGGCTACACCTTC CASSDRANYGYTF
once TRBJ2-3 TRBD2 TRBV28 TGTGCCAGCAGTTTAGTTGGGACTAGCGGGAGCGCCGACCTCACAGATACGCAGTATTTT CASSLVGTSGSADLTDTQYF
. TRBJ2-5 . TRBV5-1 TGCGCCAGCACTGAGGGGGGGCCCGTAGAGACCCAGTACTTC CASTEGGPVETQYF
. TRBJ1-3 . TRBV7-2 TGTGCCAGCAGCTTATCCGTTCGAGGGGGGATCTCTGGAAACACCATATATTTT CASSLSVRGGISGNTIYF
. TRBJ1-6 TRBD1 TRBV7-2 TGTGCCAGCAGCTTTGACAGGGGAATGAGTTCACCCCTCCACTTT CASSFDRGMSSPLHF